Below, 25 T cell receptor beta chains from the same sample are listed, as sequenced in a study of T cell repertoires in cytomegalovirus infection. Each CDR3 protein is one row after TCRdb ran MiXCR on the reads. This table has some 200,000 distinct CDR3 sequences, 9.5% appearing once. Sequencing input: PBMCs. These TCRs come from a human donor in good health (CMV status not recorded). Some clones in this sample may be carry-over from other donors' samples.

CDR3 loop: CSGMGNTEAFF. In DNA form, the CDR3 reads TGCAGCGGCATGGGGAACACTGAAGCTTTCTTT. The chain uses TRBV29-1 and TRBJ1-1; no clear D gene. Between the trimmed V and J ends, which lost 7 bases and 1 base, there was a span of 7 bases. The CDR3 totals 11 residues. Per the germline V gene, CDR1 is SQVTM and CDR2 is ANQGSEA. The whole variable domain, filled in from reference TRBV29-1 and TRBJ1-1, reads SAVISQKPSRDICQRGTSLTIQCQVDSQVTMMFWYRQQPGQSLTLIATANQGSEATYESGFVIDKFPISRPNLTFSTLTVSNMSPEDSSIYLCSGMGNTEAFFGQGTRLTVV.

In this sample, this clonotype turned up many times. This chain joins TRBV2 and TRBJ2-2; no reliable D call. V was clipped by 3 bases and J by 4 bases, with 6 bases between them. Looked up from germline, CDR1 is SNHLY and CDR2 is FYNNEI. The CDR3 is 13 amino acids. CDR3 nucleotides: TGTGCCAGCAGTGAGATTGTCACCGGGGAGCTGTTTTTT. Translation: CASSEIVTGELFF.

In this sample, this clonotype turned up many times. The chain's CDR3 is CSARTGPLNTEAFF. In DNA form, the CDR3 reads TGCAGTGCTAGGACAGGGCCACTGAACACTGAAGCTTTCTTT. The rearrangement joins TRBV20-1 to TRBJ1-1; 7 bases are shared with TRBD1. The CDR3 consists of 14 residues. The V and J ends lost 3 bases and 0 bases, in that order; junction bases with no gene match: 4. Per germline, CDR1 DFQATT and CDR2 SNEGSKA (reference sequence).

This rearrangement joins TRBV5-1 to TRBJ2-6; no definite D call. Germline CDR1 SGHRS, CDR2 YFSETQ. CDR3 length: 12 residues. Trimming stripped 5 bases from V and 4 bases from J, with 4 bases between. CDR3 coding DNA: TGCGCCAGCAGAGTCGGGGCCAACGTCCTGACTTTC. The encoded protein is CASRVGANVLTF.

This clonotype occurred a few times. The rearrangement joins TRBV5-5 to TRBJ1-1; D is unresolved. Germline V lookup: CDR1 SGHKS, CDR2 YYEKEE (reference sequence). This CDR3 spans 13 amino acids. Trimming took off 0 bases at V and 7 bases at J, with 10 bases between the two ends. CDR3 amino acids: CASSLETINEAFF. The CDR3 region has the DNA TGTGCCAGCAGCTTGGAGACGATAAATGAAGCTTTCTTT.

In its sample, this clonotype was seen many times. CDR3 amino acids: CASSWRGSPDTQYF. The CDR3 bases are TGTGCCAGCAGCTGGCGGGGGTCGCCAGATACGCAGTATTTT. This chain links TRBV7-2 with TRBJ2-3; 7 bases align to TRBD2. V was clipped by 4 bases and J by 4 bases; unmatched bases: 5. Germline V gives CDR1 SGHTA, CDR2 FQGNSA. The CDR3 has 14 residues.

This clonotype has just a few counts. The CDR3 spells CASSYSTGTADTEAFF. The CDR3 DNA sequence: TGTGCCAGCAGTTACTCTACCGGGACTGCAGACACTGAAGCTTTCTTT. The V and J genes are TRBV6-2 or TRBV6-3 and TRBJ1-1; tentatively, D is TRBD1 (5 bases). Germline V lookup: CDR1 MNHEY, CDR2 SVGEGT. Deletions cut 0 bases from V and 3 bases from J, with 14 bases between. CDR3 length: 16 amino acids.

The CDR3 region has the DNA TGTGCCTGGAAAAGCGGGGTTGACTACGAGCAGTACTTC. Residues: CAWKSGVDYEQYF. The genes are TRBV30 and TRBJ2-7, with 7 bases aligning to TRBD2. The CDR3 contains 13 residues. The V and J ends lost 4 bases and 3 bases, in that order; junction bases with no gene match: 6. Germline lookup yields CDR1 GTSNPN and CDR2 SVGIG (reference sequence). Using reference TRBV30 and TRBJ2-7 for the parts outside the CDR3, the full variable domain is SQTIHQWPATLVQPVGSPLSLECTVEGTSNPNLYWYRQAAGRGLQLLFYSVGIGQISSEVPQNLSASRPQDRQFILSSKKLLLSDSGFYLCAWKSGVDYEQYFGPGTRLTVT.

This clonotype was recorded many times. This rearrangement joins TRBV12-3 or TRBV12-4 to TRBJ1-6; D not resolved. Trimming cost V 4 bases and J 10 bases, with 17 bases left between them. The CDR3 totals 15 residues. This CDR3 is CASSSANRAISPLHF. CDR3 nucleotide sequence: TGTGCCAGCAGTTCAGCAAACAGAGCAATATCACCCCTCCACTTT.

This clonotype was seen at least ten times. The rearrangement links TRBV14 to TRBJ2-7; no clear D gene. CDR1 and CDR2 (germline): SGHDN, FVKESK. CDR3 length: 14 amino acids. Trimming left V 3 bases short and J 3 bases short, with 12 bases between. The CDR3 bases are TGTGCCAGCAGCCACGCGAACAGCTACTACGAGCAGTACTTC. Translation gives CASSHANSYYEQYF.

The genes are TRBV23-1 and TRBJ2-5; the match to TRBD1 covers 8 bases. TRBV23-1 is labeled an ORF, and its function is uncertain. The CDR3 loop spans 15 amino acids. Losses at the gene ends were 2 bases for V and 3 bases for J; bases not matched to a gene: 5. CDR3 nucleotides: TGCGCCAGCAGTCAAATCGACAGGGGAAAAGAGACCCAGTACTTC. This sequence encodes CASSQIDRGKETQYF.

The table lists this clonotype with a few counts. V gene TRBV4-3 combines with J gene TRBJ1-4, with 7 nucleotides matching TRBD1. Germline-derived CDR1 and CDR2 are LGHNA and YSLEER. With V trimmed by 4 bases and J by 5 bases, 7 bases remained unmatched. The CDR3 runs to 15 residues. The CDR3 sequence: CASSRQDRPNEKLFF. As DNA, the CDR3 is TGCGCCAGCAGCCGCCAGGACAGGCCGAATGAAAAACTGTTTTTT.

This clonotype was counted at least ten times. The gene calls are TRBV25-1 and TRBJ2-1; maybe TRBD2 (6 bases). The CDR3 covers 13 residues. Per germline, CDR1 MGHDK and CDR2 SYGVNS. Trimming stripped 11 bases from V and 3 bases from J, with 14 bases between. The CDR3 sequence: CAVGGGIYNEQFF. CDR3 bases: TGTGCCGTCGGTGGGGGGATCTACAATGAGCAGTTCTTC. The whole variable domain, remainder taken from reference TRBV25-1 and TRBJ2-1, is EADIYQTPRYLVIGTGKKITLECSQTMGHDKMYWYQQDPGMELHLIHYSYGVNSTEKGDLSSESTVSRIRTEHFPLTLESARPSHTSQYLCAVGGGIYNEQFFGPGTRLTVL.

At least ten counts were recorded for this clonotype. The chain recombines TRBV6-2 or TRBV6-3 with TRBJ2-3; no definite D call. CDR3 size: 15 residues. Per germline, CDR1 MNHEY and CDR2 SVGEGT. Trimming removed 2 bases at V and 4 bases at J, with 13 bases between. The CDR3 loop reads CASSYAGRVSDTQYF. In DNA, the CDR3 is TGTGCCAGCAGTTACGCAGGCAGAGTATCAGATACGCAGTATTTT.

This clonotype was seen at least ten times. The chain uses TRBV7-2 and TRBJ2-7; 8 bases match TRBD2. V lost 0 bases, J lost 4 bases, and 2 bases stayed unmatched. The CDR3 contains 14 residues. CDR1 SGHTA and CDR2 FQGNSA come from the germline V gene. The DNA of the CDR3 is TGTGCCAGCAGCTTAGCTAGCGGGGTATACGAGCAGTACTTC. Protein: CASSLASGVYEQYF.

This clonotype was seen repeatedly, ten times or more. This chain joins TRBV6-1 and TRBJ2-7; no reliable D call. Trimming shortened V by 0 bases and J by 6 bases, and 12 bases separated the two germline ends. This CDR3 is built from 14 residues. The germline V gene has CDR1 MNHNS and CDR2 SASEGT. CDR3 DNA sequence: TGTGCCAGCAGTGAAGCGGGGTCCGTTTTCGAGCAGTACTTC. Its translation is CASSEAGSVFEQYF.

Details on this clonotype: A much larger clone differs by one base, so this may be a read error. V is TRBV24-1 and J is TRBJ2-3; 8 positions match TRBD1. This CDR3 is 15 amino acids long. Germline-derived CDR1 and CDR2 are KGHDR and SFDVKD. CDR3 coding DNA: TGTGTCACCGGGTCGTCGGACAGGGAGATAGATACGCAGTATTTT. The encoded protein is CVTGSSDREIDTQYF.

This clonotype was seen a handful of times. The chain combines TRBV2 with TRBJ2-1; D may be TRBD2 (6 bases). CDR3 size: 15 residues. Germline V gene lookup returns CDR1 SNHLY and CDR2 FYNNEI. The germline V and J ends were trimmed by 5 bases and 0 bases, with 11 bases remaining between them. CDR3 coding DNA: TGTGCCAGCAGTTCAGACGGGAGCTCCTACAATGAGCAGTTCTTC. Translated, it gives CASSSDGSSYNEQFF.

This clonotype occurred many times. The chain has TRBV7-9 and TRBJ1-1, with D possibly being TRBD1 (5 bases). Trimming took off 5 bases at V and 7 bases at J, with 11 bases between the two ends. This CDR3 is 12 amino acids long. The germline gives CDR1 SEHNR, CDR2 FQNEAQ (reference sequence). DNA of the CDR3: TGTGCCAGCAGCCGGGACTTCAATGAAGCTTTCTTT. Amino acids: CASSRDFNEAFF.

The table lists this clonotype with many counts. The chain combines TRBV12-3 or TRBV12-4 with TRBJ2-6; D call uncertain. The CDR3 has 13 amino acids. Trimming took 6 bases from V and 0 from J, leaving 3 bases between them. This CDR3 is CASRNSGANVLTF. CDR3 DNA sequence: TGTGCCAGCAGAAACTCTGGGGCCAACGTCCTGACTTTC.

This clonotype was observed at least ten times. This chain uses TRBV7-2 with TRBJ2-3, with 7 bases matching TRBD2. J gave up 4 bases and V 1 base, and 14 bases lay outside the gene matches. The germline CDR1 and CDR2 sequences are SGHTA and FQGNSA. The CDR3 totals 18 residues. Written as DNA, the CDR3 is TGTGCCAGCAGCTTAGTTCATTTTTCGGGGAGCGGGGCAGATACGCAGTATTTT. Amino acid sequence: CASSLVHFSGSGADTQYF.

This clonotype was seen ten or more times. The chain uses TRBV20-1 and TRBJ1-5, with 8 bases identical to TRBD1. This CDR3 has 15 residues. The junction had 5 bases not matched to a gene; V was cut back by 1 base and J by 3 bases. Per the germline V gene, CDR1 is DFQATT and CDR2 is SNEGSKA (reference sequence). The CDR3 protein is CSARGGDRLNQPQHF. Here the CDR3 DNA reads TGCAGTGCTAGAGGCGGGGACAGGCTCAATCAGCCCCAGCATTTT.

This clonotype has more than one count but fewer than ten. V and J are TRBV9 and TRBJ2-1; 13 nucleotides line up with TRBD2. This CDR3 spans 22 amino acids. Germline trimming cut 0 bases from V and 6 bases from J; bases unmatched to any gene: 21. Germline loops: CDR1 SGDLS, CDR2 YYNGEE. The CDR3 loop is CASSVAHGGTSGTTLRINEQFF. In DNA, the CDR3 is TGTGCCAGCAGCGTAGCACACGGGGGGACTAGCGGGACGACCCTCCGGATCAATGAGCAGTTCTTC. The full variable domain, completed using reference TRBV9 and TRBJ2-1, is DSGVTQTPKHLITATGQRVTLRCSPRSGDLSVYWYQQSLDQGLQFLIQYYNGEERAKGNILERFSAQQFPDLHSELNLSSLELGDSALYFCASSVAHGGTSGTTLRINEQFFGPGTRLTVL.

In its sample, this clonotype was seen many times. The CDR3 protein is CASSDSTEQFF. The CDR3 DNA reads TGTGCCAGCAGTGACTCGACCGAGCAGTTCTTC. This chain uses TRBV6-4 with TRBJ2-1; D is ambiguous. Germline-derived CDR1 and CDR2 are MRHNA and SNTAGT. V lost 0 bases and J 10 bases, leaving 4 bases between the germline ends. This CDR3 region has 11 residues.

The genes are TRBV20-1 and TRBJ2-7; TRBD1 aligns across 10 bases. The trim removed 5 bases at V and 7 bases at J, leaving 5 bases unmatched. The CDR3 has 12 residues. CDR1 and CDR2 from the germline V gene are DFQATT and SNEGSKA (reference sequence). The CDR3 here is CSARQGAKEQYF. Written as DNA, the CDR3 is TGCAGTGCTCGACAGGGGGCGAAGGAGCAGTACTTC.